This TCR beta chain emerged from a study of cytomegalovirus exposure and HLA in healthy donors. The PCR contained 60 Vbeta and 13 Jbeta primers. The protocol was immunoSEQ multiplex PCR, while the TCRdb copy is restricted to in-frame clones and leaves out a portion. The listing contains fewer than 150,000 clones. Study-wide points: Presence/absence analyses treated sequencing depth as roughly uniform across donors.

V lost 3 bases, J lost 6 bases, and 6 bases lay in between. This CDR3 contains 13 residues. Germline V gene data show CDR1 as LNHDA and CDR2 as SQIVND (reference sequence). At sampling all donors were nominally healthy, likely with unrecorded immune exposures. Worth noting for this clone: The antigen remains unidentified.

Sequencing was carried out using PBMCs. This sequence was found in a young man in good health and CMV-seronegative. This chain uses TRBV19 with TRBJ1-6; possibly TRBD1 for D (6 bases). The chain's CDR3 is CASSIRGNSPLHF. The DNA for the CDR3 is TGTGCCAGTAGTATCAGGGGTAATTCACCCCTCCACTTT.